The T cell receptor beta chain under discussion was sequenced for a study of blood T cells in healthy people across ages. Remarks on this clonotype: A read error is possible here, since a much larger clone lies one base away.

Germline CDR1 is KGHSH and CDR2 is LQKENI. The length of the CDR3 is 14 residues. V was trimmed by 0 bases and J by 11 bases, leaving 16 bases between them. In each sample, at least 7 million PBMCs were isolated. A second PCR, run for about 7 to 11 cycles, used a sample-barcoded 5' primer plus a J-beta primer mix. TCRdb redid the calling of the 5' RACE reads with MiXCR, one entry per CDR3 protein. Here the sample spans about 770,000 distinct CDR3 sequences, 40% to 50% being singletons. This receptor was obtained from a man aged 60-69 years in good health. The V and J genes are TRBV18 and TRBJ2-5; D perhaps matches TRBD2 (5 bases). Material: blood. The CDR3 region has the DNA TGTGCCAGCTCACCACCAAATGGCCGGGATGAGCAGTACTTC. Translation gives CASSPPNGRDEQYF.